This T cell receptor beta chain was recorded in a study of neurological immune-mediated disorders. This clonotype has only a few counts. A single record per CDR3 protein comes from TCRdb applying MiXCR to the 5' RACE reads. The repertoire holds about 27,000 distinct CDR3 sequences, with 2% to 2.5% as singletons. The ends lost 5 bases at V and 5 bases at J; junction bases unmatched: 5. The CDR3 totals 12 residues. The germline V gene encodes CDR1 DFQATT and CDR2 SNEGSKA (reference sequence). Sequenced sample: PBMCs. This TCR came from a woman aged 50 to 60 with multiple sclerosis. The chain carries TRBV20-1 and TRBJ2-5; 7 positions match TRBD2. The CDR3 bases are TGCAGTGCTTCTGACGGGAGGGAGACCCAGTACTTC. Its protein product is CSASDGRETQYF.